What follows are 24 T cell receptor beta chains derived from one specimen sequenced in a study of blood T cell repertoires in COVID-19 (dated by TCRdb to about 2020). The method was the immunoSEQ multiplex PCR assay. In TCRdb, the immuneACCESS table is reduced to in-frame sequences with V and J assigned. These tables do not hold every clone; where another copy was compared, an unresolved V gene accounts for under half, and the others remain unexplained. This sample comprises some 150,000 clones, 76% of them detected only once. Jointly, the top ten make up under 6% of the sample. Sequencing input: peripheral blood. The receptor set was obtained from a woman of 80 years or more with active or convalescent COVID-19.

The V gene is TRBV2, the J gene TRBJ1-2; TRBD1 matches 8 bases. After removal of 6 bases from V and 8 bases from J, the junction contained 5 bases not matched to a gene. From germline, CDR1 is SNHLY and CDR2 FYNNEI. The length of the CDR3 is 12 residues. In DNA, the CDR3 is TGTGCCAGCAGGGCAGGGGGCCTAGGCTACACCTTC. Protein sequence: CASRAGGLGYTF.

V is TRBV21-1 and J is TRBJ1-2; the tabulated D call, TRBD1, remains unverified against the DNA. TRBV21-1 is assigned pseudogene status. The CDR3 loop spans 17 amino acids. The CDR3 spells CASSTSPRTGGFCGYTF. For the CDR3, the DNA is TGTGCCAGCAGCACTAGCCCGAGGACAGGGGGATTCTGTGGCTACACCTTC.

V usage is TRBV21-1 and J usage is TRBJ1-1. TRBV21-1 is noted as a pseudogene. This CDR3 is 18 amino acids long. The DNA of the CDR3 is TGTGCCAGCAGCAAAGTAGAGGGTATACTGATAAAGAACACTGAAGCTTTCTTT. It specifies CASSKVEGILIKNTEAFF.

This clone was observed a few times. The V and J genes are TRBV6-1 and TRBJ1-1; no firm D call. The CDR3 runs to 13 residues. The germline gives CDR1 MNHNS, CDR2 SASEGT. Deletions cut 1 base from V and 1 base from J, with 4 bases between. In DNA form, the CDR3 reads TGTGCCAGCAGTGAAGTACAGAACACTGAAGCTTTCTTT. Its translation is CASSEVQNTEAFF.

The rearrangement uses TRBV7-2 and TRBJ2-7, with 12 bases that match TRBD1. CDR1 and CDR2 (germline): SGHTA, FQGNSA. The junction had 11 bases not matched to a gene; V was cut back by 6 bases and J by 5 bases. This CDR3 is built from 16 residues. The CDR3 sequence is CASSRDRGRLSHEQYF. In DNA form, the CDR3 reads TGTGCCAGCAGTCGGGACAGGGGGCGATTGTCCCACGAGCAGTACTTC.

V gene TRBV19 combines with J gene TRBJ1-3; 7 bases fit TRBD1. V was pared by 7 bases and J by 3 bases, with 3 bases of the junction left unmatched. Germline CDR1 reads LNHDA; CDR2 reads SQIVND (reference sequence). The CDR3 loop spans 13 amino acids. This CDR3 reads CASKGQYGNTIYF. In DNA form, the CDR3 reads TGTGCCAGTAAGGGACAGTATGGAAACACCATATATTTT.

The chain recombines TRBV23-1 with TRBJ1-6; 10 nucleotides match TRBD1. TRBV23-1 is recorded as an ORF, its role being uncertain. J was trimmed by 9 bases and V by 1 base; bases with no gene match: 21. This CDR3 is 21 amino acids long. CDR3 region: CASSQLKWDSFLTGGGSPLHF. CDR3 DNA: TGCGCCAGCAGTCAATTGAAGTGGGACTCCTTCCTGACAGGGGGCGGTTCACCCCTCCACTTT.

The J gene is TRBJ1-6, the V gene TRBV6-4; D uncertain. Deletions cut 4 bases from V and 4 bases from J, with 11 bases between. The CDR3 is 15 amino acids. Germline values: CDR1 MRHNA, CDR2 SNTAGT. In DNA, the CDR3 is TGTGCCAGCAGTGTCTTGGCAGATTATAATTCACCCCTCCACTTT. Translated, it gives CASSVLADYNSPLHF.

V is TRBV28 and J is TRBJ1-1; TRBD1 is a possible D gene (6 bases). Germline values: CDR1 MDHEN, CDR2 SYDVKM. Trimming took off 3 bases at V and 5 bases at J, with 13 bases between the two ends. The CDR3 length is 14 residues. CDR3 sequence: CASSLGGARTEAFF. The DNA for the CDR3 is TGTGCCAGCAGTTTGGGGGGGGCGCGAACTGAAGCTTTCTTT.

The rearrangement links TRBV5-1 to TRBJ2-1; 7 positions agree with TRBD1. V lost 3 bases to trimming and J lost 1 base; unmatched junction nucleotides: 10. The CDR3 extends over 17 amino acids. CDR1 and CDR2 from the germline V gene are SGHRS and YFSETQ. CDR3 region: CASSWAGTASSYNEQFF. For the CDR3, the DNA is TGCGCCAGCAGCTGGGCCGGGACAGCGAGTTCCTACAATGAGCAGTTCTTC.

The CDR3 DNA follows: TGCAGTGGGGGGGACGCGTACGAGCAGTACTTC. Its translation: CSGGDAYEQYF. The rearrangement uses TRBV20-1 and TRBJ2-7; weak D call: TRBD2 (6 bases). Germline-derived CDR1 and CDR2 are DFQATT and SNEGSKA (reference sequence). This CDR3 has 11 residues. V lost 7 bases, J lost 4 bases, and 11 bases lay in between.

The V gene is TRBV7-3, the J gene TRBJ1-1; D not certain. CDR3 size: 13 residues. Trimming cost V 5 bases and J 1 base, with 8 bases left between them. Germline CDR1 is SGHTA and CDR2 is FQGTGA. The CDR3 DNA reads TGTGCCAGCAGCGAGAATAGGAACACTGAAGCTTTCTTT. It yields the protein CASSENRNTEAFF. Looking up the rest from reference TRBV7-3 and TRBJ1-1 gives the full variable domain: GAGVSQTPSNKVTEKGKYVELRCDPISGHTALYWYRQSLGQGPEFLIYFQGTGAADDSGLPNDRFFAVRPEGSVSTLKIQRTERGDSAVYLCASSENRNTEAFFGQGTRLTVV.

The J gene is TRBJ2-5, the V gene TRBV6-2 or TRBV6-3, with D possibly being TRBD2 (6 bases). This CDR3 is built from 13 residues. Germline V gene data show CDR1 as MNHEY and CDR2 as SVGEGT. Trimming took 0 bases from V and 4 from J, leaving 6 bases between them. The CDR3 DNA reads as TGTGCCAGCAGTTACTCGGGGGGAGAGACCCAGTACTTC. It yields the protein CASSYSGGETQYF.

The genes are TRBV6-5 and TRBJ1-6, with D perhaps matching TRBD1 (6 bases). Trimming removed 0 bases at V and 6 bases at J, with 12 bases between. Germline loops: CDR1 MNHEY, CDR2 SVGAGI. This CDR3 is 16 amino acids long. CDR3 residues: CASSYSDRGGNSPLHF. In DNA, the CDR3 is TGTGCCAGCAGTTACTCGGACAGAGGGGGTAATTCACCCCTCCACTTT.

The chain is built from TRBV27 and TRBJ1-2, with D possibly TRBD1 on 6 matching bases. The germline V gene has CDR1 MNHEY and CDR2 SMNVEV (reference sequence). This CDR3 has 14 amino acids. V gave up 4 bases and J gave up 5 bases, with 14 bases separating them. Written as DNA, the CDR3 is TGTGCCAGCAGTTCTCTGGGCAGGGGTTATGGCTACACCTTC. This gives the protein CASSSLGRGYGYTF.

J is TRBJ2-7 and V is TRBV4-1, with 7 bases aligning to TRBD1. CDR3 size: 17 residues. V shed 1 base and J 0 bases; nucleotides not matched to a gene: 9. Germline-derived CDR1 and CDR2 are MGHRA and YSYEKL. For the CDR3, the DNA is TGCGCCAGCAGCCAAGGGACCGGGACAGTGATCTCCTACGAGCAGTACTTC. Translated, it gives CASSQGTGTVISYEQYF.

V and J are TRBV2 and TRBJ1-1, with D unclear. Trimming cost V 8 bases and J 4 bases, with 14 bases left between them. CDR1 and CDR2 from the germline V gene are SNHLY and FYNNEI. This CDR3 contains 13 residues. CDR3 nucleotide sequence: TGTGCCAGCGGGCGAGAAATGGGCACTGAAGCTTTCTTT. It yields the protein CASGREMGTEAFF.

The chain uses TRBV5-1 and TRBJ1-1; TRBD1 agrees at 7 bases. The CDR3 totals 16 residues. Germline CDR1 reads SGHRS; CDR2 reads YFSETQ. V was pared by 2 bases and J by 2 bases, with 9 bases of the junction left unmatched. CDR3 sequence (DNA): TGCGCCAGCAGCTTACAACCGACAGGGATTAACACTGAAGCTTTCTTT. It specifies CASSLQPTGINTEAFF.

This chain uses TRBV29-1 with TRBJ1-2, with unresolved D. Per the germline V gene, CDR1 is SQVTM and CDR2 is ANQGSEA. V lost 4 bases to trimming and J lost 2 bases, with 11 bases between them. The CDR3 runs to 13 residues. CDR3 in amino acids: CSVVEGRNYGYTF. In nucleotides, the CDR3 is TGCAGCGTTGTTGAGGGCAGAAACTATGGCTACACCTTC.

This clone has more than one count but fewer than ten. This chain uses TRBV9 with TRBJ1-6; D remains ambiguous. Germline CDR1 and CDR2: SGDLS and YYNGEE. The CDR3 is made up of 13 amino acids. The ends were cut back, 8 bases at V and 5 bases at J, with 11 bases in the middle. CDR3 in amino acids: CASSSEDNSPLHF. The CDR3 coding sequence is TGTGCCAGTTCGAGCGAGGATAATTCACCCCTCCACTTT.

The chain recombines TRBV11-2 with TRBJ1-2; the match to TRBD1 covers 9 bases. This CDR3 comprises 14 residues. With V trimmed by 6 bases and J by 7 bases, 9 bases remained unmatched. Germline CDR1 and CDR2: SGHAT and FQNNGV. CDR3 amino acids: CASSPNRDRVGYTF. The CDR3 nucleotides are TGTGCCAGCAGTCCAAACCGGGACAGGGTTGGCTACACCTTC.

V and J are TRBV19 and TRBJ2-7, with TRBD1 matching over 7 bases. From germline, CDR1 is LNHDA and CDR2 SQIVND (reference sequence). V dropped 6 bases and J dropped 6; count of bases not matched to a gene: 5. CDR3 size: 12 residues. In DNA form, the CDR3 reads TGTGCCAGTAGGGGGGACAGTGGCGAGCAGTACTTC. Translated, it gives CASRGDSGEQYF.

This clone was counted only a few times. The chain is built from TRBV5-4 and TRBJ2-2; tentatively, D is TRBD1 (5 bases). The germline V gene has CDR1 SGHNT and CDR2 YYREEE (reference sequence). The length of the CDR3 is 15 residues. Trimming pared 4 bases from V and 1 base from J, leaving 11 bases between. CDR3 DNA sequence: TGTGCCAGCAGCCCTGGGGCAGGGAACACCGGGGAGCTGTTTTTT. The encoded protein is CASSPGAGNTGELFF.

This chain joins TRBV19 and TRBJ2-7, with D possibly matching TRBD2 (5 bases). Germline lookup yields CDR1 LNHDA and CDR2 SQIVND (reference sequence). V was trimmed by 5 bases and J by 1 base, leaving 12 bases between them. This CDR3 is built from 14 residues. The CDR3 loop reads CASSSGRTSYEQYF. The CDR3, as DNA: TGTGCCAGTAGTTCCGGACGGACTTCCTACGAGCAGTACTTC.